These 11 T cell receptor beta chains share one sample of origin, sequenced in a study of T cells and Merkel cell carcinoma outcomes. The repertoire was sequenced with immunoSEQ multiplex PCR; TCRdb's copy has only in-frame clones and lacks some. The data show about 2,100 clones, roughly 91% seen once. Sequencing used tumor tissue from Merkel cell carcinoma. The source is a human donor with Merkel cell carcinoma.

The chain uses TRBV6-9 and TRBJ1-5, with TRBD1 matching 9 bases. In germline, CDR1 is MNHGY, CDR2 SVAAGI. This CDR3 contains 15 residues. The J segment lost 4 bases and the V segment lost 6 bases, leaving 7 bases of the junction unmatched. The CDR3 DNA reads TGTGCCAGCAGAATGGACAGGGGACTTAATCAGCCCCAGCATTTT. Amino acids: CASRMDRGLNQPQHF.

V usage is TRBV6-5 and J usage is TRBJ2-7; D might be TRBD2 (6 bases). Trimming left V 6 bases short and J 7 bases short, with 13 bases between. The CDR3 spans 12 residues. The germline gives CDR1 MNHEY, CDR2 SVGAGI. CDR3 in amino acids: CASSPGGEEQYF. The CDR3 DNA sequence: TGTGCCAGCAGCCCGGGCGGGGAGGAGCAGTACTTC.

This chain uses TRBV6-6 with TRBJ1-4, with TRBD1 as a possible D gene (6 bases). The germline V gene encodes CDR1 MNHNY and CDR2 SVGAGI (reference sequence). Trimming stripped 8 bases from V and 8 bases from J, with 9 bases between. The CDR3 consists of 11 residues. CDR3 sequence: CASWTVEKLFF. The CDR3 nucleotides read TGTGCCAGCTGGACAGTGGAAAAACTGTTTTTT.

The chain carries TRBV7-3 and TRBJ2-7, with D possibly being TRBD1 (6 bases). The germline V gene has CDR1 SGHTA and CDR2 FQGTGA. The CDR3 length is 14 residues. V was shortened by 5 bases and J by 7 bases, with 18 bases between the two germline ends. The CDR3 DNA reads as TGTGCCAGCAGCGTACAGGGCCCCTCCGTGGAGCAGTACTTC. Its translation is CASSVQGPSVEQYF.

A word on this clone: A junction end diverges from the germline sequence, so it may reflect a read error. The gene calls are TRBV27 and TRBJ2-7; D tentatively reads TRBD1 or TRBD2 (5 bases each). The CDR3 contains 15 residues. The germline V gene encodes CDR1 MNHEY and CDR2 SMNVEV (reference sequence). The CDR3 loop reads CASNLSWDAYYEQYF. The CDR3 nucleotides read TGTGCCAGCAATTTATCGTGGGACGCGTACTACGAGCAGTACTTC.

The CDR3 here is CSAPAGVGQYF. DNA for the CDR3: TGCAGTGCTCCCGCAGGGGTAGGGCAGTATTTT. The rearrangement uses TRBV20-1 and TRBJ2-3; D might be TRBD1 (6 bases). The V end was cut by 5 bases, the J end by 11 bases, with 14 bases between. Germline CDR1 reads DFQATT; CDR2 reads SNEGSKA (reference sequence). The CDR3 consists of 11 residues.

About this clone itself: Within the sample, other DNA sequences also encode this same CDR3. The chain employs TRBV29-1 and TRBJ1-2; tentative D call: TRBD1 (6 bases). Germline V lookup: CDR1 SQVTM, CDR2 ANQGSEA. The CDR3 is 13 residues long. The CDR3 coding sequence is TGCAGTGCCGGGGGGGCAGACTCCTATGGCTACACCTTC. Its protein product is CSAGGADSYGYTF.

The CDR3: CASNEGLGTGELFF. CDR3 nucleotide sequence: TGTGCCAGCAACGAGGGGTTAGGCACCGGGGAGCTGTTTTTT. This rearrangement joins TRBV6-4 to TRBJ2-2; D may be TRBD1 or TRBD2 (5 bases each). V gave up 7 bases and J gave up 4 bases, with 13 bases separating them. Germline CDR1 and CDR2: MRHNA and SNTAGT. The CDR3 contains 14 residues.

The rearrangement links TRBV4-1 to TRBJ2-5; 7 bases align to TRBD2. With 6 bases clipped from V and 4 bases from J, the junction kept 5 bases outside the gene matches. CDR3 length: 13 amino acids. Germline V gene data show CDR1 as MGHRA and CDR2 as YSYEKL. DNA for the CDR3: TGCGCCAGCAGGAGGGAGGGGACAGAGACCCAGTACTTC. This codes for CASRREGTETQYF.

V and J are TRBV4-1 and TRBJ2-7, with 9 bases lining up with TRBD1. This CDR3 has 18 amino acids. V lost 0 bases, J lost 5 bases, and 14 bases stayed unmatched. The germline CDR1 and CDR2 sequences are MGHRA and YSYEKL. The CDR3 coding sequence is TGCGCCAGCAGCCAAGACCCGGGTTTTCGGGACAGGGACCACGAGCAGTACTTC. It encodes CASSQDPGFRDRDHEQYF.

The chain uses TRBV7-9 and TRBJ2-2, with 12 nucleotides matching TRBD2. The CDR3 consists of 19 residues. Germline V CDR1 and CDR2: SEHNR, FQNEAQ (reference sequence). After removal of 5 bases from V and 4 bases from J, the junction contained 14 bases not matched to a gene. Here the CDR3 DNA reads TGTGCCAGCAGCCCACCCGGTTCACTAGCGGGGGGAGGCACCGGGGAGCTGTTTTTT. Translating it yields CASSPPGSLAGGGTGELFF.